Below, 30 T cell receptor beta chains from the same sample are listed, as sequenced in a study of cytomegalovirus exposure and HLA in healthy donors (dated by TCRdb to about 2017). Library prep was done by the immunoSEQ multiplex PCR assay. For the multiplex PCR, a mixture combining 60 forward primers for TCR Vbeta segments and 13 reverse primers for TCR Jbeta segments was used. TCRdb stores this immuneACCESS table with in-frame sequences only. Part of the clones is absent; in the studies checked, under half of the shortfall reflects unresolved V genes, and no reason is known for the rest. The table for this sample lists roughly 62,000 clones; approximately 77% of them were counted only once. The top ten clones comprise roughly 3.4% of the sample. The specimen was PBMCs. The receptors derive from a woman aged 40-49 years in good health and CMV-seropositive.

CDR3 coding DNA: TGCGCCAGCCGGGACAGCTTCACTGAAGCTTTCTTT. This gives the protein CASRDSFTEAFF. The chain combines TRBV5-1 with TRBJ1-1; TRBD1 agrees at 7 bases. The ends lost 7 bases at V and 4 bases at J; junction bases unmatched: 4. The germline gives CDR1 SGHRS, CDR2 YFSETQ. The CDR3 extends over 12 amino acids.

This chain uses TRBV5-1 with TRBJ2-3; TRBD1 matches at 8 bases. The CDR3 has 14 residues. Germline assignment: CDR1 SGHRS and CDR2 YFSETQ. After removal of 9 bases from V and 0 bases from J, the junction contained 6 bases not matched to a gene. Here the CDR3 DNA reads TGCGCCACCCGGACAGGGCCTAGCACAGATACGCAGTATTTT. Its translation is CATRTGPSTDTQYF.

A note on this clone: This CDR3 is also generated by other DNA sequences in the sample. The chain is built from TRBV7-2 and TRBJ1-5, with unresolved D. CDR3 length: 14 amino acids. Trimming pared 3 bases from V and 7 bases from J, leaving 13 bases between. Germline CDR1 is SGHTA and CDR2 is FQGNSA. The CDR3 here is CASSLTGIEQPQHF. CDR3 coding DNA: TGTGCCAGCAGCTTGACGGGAATTGAGCAGCCCCAGCATTTT.

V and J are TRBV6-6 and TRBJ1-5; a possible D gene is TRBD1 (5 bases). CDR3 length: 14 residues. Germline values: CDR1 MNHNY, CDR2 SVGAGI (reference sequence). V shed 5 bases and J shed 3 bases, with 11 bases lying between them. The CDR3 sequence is CASSDSQINQPQHF. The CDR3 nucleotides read TGTGCCAGCAGTGACAGTCAAATCAATCAGCCCCAGCATTTT.

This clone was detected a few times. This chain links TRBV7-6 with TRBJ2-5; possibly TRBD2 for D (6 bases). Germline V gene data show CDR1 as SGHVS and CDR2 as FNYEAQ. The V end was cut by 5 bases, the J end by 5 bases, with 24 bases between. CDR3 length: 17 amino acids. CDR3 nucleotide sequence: TGTGCCAGCAGCAACAGGATTGGCGGGGTGGACGGGGAGACCCAGTACTTC. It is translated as CASSNRIGGVDGETQYF.

In DNA form, the CDR3 reads TGTGCCAGCAGCCTGACCCCGGGGTATGGCTACACCTTC. Residues: CASSLTPGYGYTF. The chain has TRBV7-9 and TRBJ1-2; D gene uncertain. This CDR3 has 13 residues. The germline CDR1 and CDR2 sequences are SEHNR and FQNEAQ (reference sequence). V lost 5 bases, J lost 5 bases, and 12 bases lay in between.

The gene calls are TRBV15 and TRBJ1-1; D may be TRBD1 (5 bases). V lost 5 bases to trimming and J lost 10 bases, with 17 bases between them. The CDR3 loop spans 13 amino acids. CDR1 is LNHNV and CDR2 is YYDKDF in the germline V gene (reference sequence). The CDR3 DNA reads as TGTGCCACCAGCCGCGAGGCAGGGCGAGCAGCTTTCTTT. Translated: CATSREAGRAAFF.

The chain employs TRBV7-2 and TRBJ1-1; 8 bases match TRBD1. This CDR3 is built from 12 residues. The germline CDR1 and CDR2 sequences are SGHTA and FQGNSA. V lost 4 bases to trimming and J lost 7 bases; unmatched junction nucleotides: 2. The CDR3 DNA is TGTGCCAGCAGCTGGACAGGGATTGAAGCTTTCTTT. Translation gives CASSWTGIEAFF.

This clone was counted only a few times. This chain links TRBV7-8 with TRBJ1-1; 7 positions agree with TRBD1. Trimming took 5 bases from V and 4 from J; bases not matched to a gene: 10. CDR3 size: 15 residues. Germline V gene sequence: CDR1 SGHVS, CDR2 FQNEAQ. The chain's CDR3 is CASSPQTGSSTEAFF. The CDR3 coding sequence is TGTGCCAGCAGCCCCCAGACAGGGTCTAGCACTGAAGCTTTCTTT.

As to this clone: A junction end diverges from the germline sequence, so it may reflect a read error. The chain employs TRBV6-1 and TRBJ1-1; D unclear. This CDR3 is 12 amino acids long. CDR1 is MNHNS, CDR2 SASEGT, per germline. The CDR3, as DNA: TGTGCCAGCAGTGAAGTAAACAGTGAAGCTTTCTTT. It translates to CASSEVNSEAFF.

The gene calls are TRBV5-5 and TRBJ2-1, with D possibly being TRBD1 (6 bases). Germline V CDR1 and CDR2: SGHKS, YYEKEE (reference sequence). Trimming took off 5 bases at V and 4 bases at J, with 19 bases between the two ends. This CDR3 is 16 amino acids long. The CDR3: CASRLWIWTEYNEQFF. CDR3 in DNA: TGTGCCAGCAGGTTGTGGATCTGGACAGAATACAATGAGCAGTTCTTC.

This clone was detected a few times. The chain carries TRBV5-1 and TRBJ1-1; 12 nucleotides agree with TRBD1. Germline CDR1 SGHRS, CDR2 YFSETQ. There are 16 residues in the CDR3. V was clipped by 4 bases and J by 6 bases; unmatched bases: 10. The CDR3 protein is CASSTPGGQGAPEAFF. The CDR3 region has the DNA TGCGCCAGCAGCACCCCGGGGGGACAGGGGGCCCCTGAAGCTTTCTTT.

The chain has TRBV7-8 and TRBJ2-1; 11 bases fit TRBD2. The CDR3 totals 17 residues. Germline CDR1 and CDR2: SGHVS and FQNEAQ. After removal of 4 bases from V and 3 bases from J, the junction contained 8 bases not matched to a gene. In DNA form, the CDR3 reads TGTGCCAGCAGCTCCATACTAGCGGGGGCCTTCTACAATGAGCAGTTCTTC. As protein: CASSSILAGAFYNEQFF.

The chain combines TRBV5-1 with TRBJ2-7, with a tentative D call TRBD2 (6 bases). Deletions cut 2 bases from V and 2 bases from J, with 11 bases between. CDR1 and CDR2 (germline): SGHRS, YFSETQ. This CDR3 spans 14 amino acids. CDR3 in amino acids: CASSFSWGAYEQYF. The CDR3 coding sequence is TGCGCCAGCAGCTTTTCGTGGGGGGCCTACGAGCAGTACTTC.

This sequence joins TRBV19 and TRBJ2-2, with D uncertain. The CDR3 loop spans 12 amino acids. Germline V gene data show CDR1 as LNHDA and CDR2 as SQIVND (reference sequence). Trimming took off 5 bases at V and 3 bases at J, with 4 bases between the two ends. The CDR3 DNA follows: TGTGCCAGTAGTTTCGACACCGGGGAGCTGTTTTTT. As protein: CASSFDTGELFF.

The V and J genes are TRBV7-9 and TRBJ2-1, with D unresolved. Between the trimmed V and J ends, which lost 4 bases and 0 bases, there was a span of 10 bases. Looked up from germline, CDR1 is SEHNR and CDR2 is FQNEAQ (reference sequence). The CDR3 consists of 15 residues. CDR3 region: CASSSSQRSYNEQFF. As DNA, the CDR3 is TGTGCCAGCAGCTCAAGTCAGCGCTCCTACAATGAGCAGTTCTTC.

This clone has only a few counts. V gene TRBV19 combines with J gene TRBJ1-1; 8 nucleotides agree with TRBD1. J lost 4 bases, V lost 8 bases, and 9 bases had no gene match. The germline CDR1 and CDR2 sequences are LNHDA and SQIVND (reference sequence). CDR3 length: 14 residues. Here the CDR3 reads CASLTGQGRTEAFF. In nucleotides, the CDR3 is TGTGCCAGTCTTACTGGACAGGGCCGCACTGAAGCTTTCTTT.

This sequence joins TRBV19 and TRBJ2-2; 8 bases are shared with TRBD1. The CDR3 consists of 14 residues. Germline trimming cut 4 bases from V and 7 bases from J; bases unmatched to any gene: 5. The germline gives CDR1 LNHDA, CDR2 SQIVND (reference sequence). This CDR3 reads CASSTQGGGGELFF. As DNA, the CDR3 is TGTGCCAGTAGTACACAGGGGGGTGGCGGGGAGCTGTTTTTT.

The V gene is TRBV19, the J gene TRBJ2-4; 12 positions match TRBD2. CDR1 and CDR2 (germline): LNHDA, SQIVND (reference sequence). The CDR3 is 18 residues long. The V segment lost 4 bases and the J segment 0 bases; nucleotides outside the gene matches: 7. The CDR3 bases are TGTGCCAGTAGTAGGGGACTAGCGGGCCTGGGAGCCAAAAACATTCAGTACTTC. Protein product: CASSRGLAGLGAKNIQYF.

CDR3 amino acids: CASSLPEVSYQETQYF. As DNA, the CDR3 is TGTGCCAGCAGCTTACCAGAGGTTTCGTACCAAGAGACCCAGTACTTC. J is TRBJ2-5 and V is TRBV7-9; unclear D gene. CDR1 and CDR2 (germline): SEHNR, FQNEAQ (reference sequence). V was shortened by 2 bases and J by 0 bases, with 13 bases between the two germline ends. The CDR3 is made up of 16 amino acids.

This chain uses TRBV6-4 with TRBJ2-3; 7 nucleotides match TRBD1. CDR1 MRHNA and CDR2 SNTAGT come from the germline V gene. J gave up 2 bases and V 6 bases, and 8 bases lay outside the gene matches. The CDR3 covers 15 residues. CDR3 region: CASSAGTVPTDTQYF. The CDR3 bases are TGTGCCAGCAGCGCCGGGACAGTGCCCACAGATACGCAGTATTTT.

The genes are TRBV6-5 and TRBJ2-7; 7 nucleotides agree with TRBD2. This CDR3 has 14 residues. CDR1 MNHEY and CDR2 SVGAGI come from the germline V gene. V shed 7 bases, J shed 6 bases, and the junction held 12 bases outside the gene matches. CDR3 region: CASKYGGGSTEQYF. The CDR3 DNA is TGTGCCAGCAAATACGGCGGGGGAAGTACCGAGCAGTACTTC.

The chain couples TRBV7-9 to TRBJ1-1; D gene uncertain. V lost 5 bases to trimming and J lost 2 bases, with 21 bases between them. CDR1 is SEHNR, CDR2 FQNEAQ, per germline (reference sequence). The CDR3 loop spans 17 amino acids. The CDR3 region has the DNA TGTGCCAGCAGCGCCCTAGGGTCTGGGAGACCAAACACTGAAGCTTTCTTT. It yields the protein CASSALGSGRPNTEAFF.

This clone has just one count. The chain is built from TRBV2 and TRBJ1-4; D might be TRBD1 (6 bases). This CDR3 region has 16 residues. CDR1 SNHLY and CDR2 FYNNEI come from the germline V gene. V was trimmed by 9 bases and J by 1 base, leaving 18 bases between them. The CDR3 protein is CASHREGGRTNEKLFF. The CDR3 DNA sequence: TGTGCCAGTCACAGGGAGGGAGGTCGAACTAATGAAAAACTGTTTTTT.

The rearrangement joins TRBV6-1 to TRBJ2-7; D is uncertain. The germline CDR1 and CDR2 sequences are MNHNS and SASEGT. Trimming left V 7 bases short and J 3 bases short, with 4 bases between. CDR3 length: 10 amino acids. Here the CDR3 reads CASNGYEQYF. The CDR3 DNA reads TGTGCCAGCAACGGCTACGAGCAGTACTTC.

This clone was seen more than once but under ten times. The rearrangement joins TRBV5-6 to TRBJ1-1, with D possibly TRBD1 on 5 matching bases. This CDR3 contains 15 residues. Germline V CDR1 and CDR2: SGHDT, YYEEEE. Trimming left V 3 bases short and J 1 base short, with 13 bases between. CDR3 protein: CASSSGVRRNTEAFF. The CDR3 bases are TGTGCCAGCAGCTCGGGGGTCAGGAGGAACACTGAAGCTTTCTTT. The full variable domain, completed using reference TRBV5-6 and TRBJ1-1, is DAGVTQSPTHLIKTRGQQVTLRCSPKSGHDTVSWYQQALGQGPQFIFQYYEEEERQRGNFPDRFSGHQFPNYSSELNVNALLLGDSALYLCASSSGVRRNTEAFFGQGTRLTVV.

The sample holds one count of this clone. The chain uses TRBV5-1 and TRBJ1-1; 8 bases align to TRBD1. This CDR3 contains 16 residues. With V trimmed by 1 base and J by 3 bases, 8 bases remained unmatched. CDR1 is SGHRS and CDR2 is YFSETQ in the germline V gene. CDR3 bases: TGCGCCAGCAGCTTGCGGCAGGGGGCATTTTACACTGAAGCTTTCTTT. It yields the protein CASSLRQGAFYTEAFF.

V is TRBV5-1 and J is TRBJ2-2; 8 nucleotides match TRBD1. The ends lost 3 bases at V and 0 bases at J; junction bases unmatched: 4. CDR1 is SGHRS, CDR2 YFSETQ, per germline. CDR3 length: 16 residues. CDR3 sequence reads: CASSSGQGPNTGELFF. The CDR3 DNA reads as TGCGCCAGCAGCTCCGGACAGGGCCCGAACACCGGGGAGCTGTTTTTT.

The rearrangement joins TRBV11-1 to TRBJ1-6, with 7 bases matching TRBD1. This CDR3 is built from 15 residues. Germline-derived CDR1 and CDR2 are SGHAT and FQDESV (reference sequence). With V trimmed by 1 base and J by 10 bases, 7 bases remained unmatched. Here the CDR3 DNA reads TGTGCCAGCAGCTTAGTAGGGGGCTCGGGGTCACCCCTCCACTTT. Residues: CASSLVGGSGSPLHF.

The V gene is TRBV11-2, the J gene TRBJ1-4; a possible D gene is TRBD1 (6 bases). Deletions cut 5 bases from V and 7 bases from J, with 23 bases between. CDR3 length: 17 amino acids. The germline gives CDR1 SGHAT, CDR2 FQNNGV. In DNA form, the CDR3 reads TGTGCCAGCAGCATGGGTAGGGGGGGCAGGGTTGCTGAAAAACTGTTTTTT. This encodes CASSMGRGGRVAEKLFF.